Listed here are 25 T cell receptor beta chains from one sample, sequenced in a study of Ad26.COV2.S vaccination and SARS-CoV-2 variants. Produced via immunoSEQ multiplex PCR; TCRdb's table is partial and in-frame only. Among about 400,000 clones, 89% were seen once, and the ten largest hold under 2%. Treatment: around 19 received Ad26.COV2.S at low or high dose, single or two shots; roughly 5 received placebo; per-sample allocation not given. Material that was analyzed had been drawn on day 63 after the first vaccine or placebo injection. The material sequenced was peripheral blood, taken in a trial of Ad26.COV2.S vaccine versus placebo. These receptor sequences come from a person aged 18-65 years who received the Ad26.COV2.S COVID-19 vaccine or a placebo.

The genes are TRBV28 and TRBJ2-5, with a tentative D call TRBD1 (5 bases). V lost 7 bases and J lost 4, with 19 bases in between. The CDR3 loop spans 15 amino acids. CDR1 and CDR2 (germline): MDHEN, SYDVKM. CDR3 sequence (DNA): TGTGCCAGCAACGCTGCTGTAGGACATCTAGAGACCCAGTACTTC. Protein sequence: CASNAAVGHLETQYF.

V usage is TRBV24-1 and J usage is TRBJ1-1; D possibly corresponds to TRBD1 (5 bases). Germline CDR1 reads KGHDR; CDR2 reads SFDVKD. V dropped 7 bases and J dropped 5 bases, with 13 bases sitting between them. The CDR3 extends over 13 amino acids. In nucleotides, the CDR3 is TGTGCCACCAGCGCGGCAGGGAAGACTGAAGCTTTCTTT. Protein: CATSAAGKTEAFF.

This chain links TRBV11-2 with TRBJ2-3; possible D gene TRBD2, 6 bases. Deletions cut 5 bases from V and 4 bases from J, with 16 bases between. This CDR3 is built from 15 residues. CDR1 and CDR2 from the germline V gene are SGHAT and FQNNGV. CDR3 coding DNA: TGTGCCAGCAGCCCTAGCCTCGGGAGCGCAGATACGCAGTATTTT. It specifies CASSPSLGSADTQYF.

Regarding this clone: The junction and the germline gene differ at one end; a read error may be behind it. This chain uses TRBV27 with TRBJ2-2; D not certain. The CDR3 loop spans 13 amino acids. The germline gives CDR1 MNHEY, CDR2 SMNVEV (reference sequence). CDR3 DNA sequence: TGTGCTAGCAGTGGTTTTGGCACCGGGGAGCTGTTTTTT. This codes for CASSGFGTGELFF.

The V and J genes are TRBV5-4 and TRBJ2-7; 7 bases are shared with TRBD2. V lost 3 bases, J lost 7 bases, and 7 bases stayed unmatched. The germline V gene encodes CDR1 SGHNT and CDR2 YYREEE (reference sequence). The CDR3 covers 13 residues. In nucleotides, the CDR3 is TGTGCCAGCAGCTACGGGACTACACGGGAGCAGTACTTC. It is translated as CASSYGTTREQYF.

The CDR3 is CASRSYQETQYF. For the CDR3, the DNA is TGTGCCTCCCGGAGCTACCAAGAGACCCAGTACTTC. J is TRBJ2-5 and V is TRBV12-3 or TRBV12-4; D gene ambiguous. The V end lost 11 bases, the J end lost 0 bases, and 10 bases lay between the germline ends. The CDR3 extends over 12 amino acids.

The chain uses TRBV28 and TRBJ2-2, with D perhaps matching TRBD1 (6 bases). This CDR3 contains 13 residues. Per germline, CDR1 MDHEN and CDR2 SYDVKM. V dropped 3 bases and J dropped 6 bases, with 8 bases sitting between them. In DNA, the CDR3 is TGTGCCAGCAGTTTCGAGGGGGCCGGGGAGCTGTTTTTT. Translating gives CASSFEGAGELFF.

The rearrangement links TRBV5-4 to TRBJ1-2; D gene ambiguous. Per the germline V gene, CDR1 is SGHNT and CDR2 is YYREEE (reference sequence). The CDR3 is made up of 14 amino acids. V was shortened by 0 bases and J by 8 bases, with 14 bases between the two germline ends. The CDR3 spells CASSLAGPRSGYTF. The CDR3, as DNA: TGTGCCAGCAGCTTGGCCGGACCTCGTTCAGGCTACACCTTC. Full variable domain (rest looked up from reference TRBV5-4 and TRBJ1-2): ETGVTQSPTHLIKTRGQQVTLRCSSQSGHNTVSWYQQALGQGPQFIFQYYREEENGRGNFPPRFSGLQFPNYSSELNVNALELDDSALYLCASSLAGPRSGYTFGSGTRLTVV.

The gene calls are TRBV30 and TRBJ1-1, with D hard to call. Germline V gives CDR1 GTSNPN, CDR2 SVGIG (reference sequence). The CDR3 sequence is 13 residues long. Trimming left V 0 bases short and J 4 bases short, with 9 bases between. CDR3 DNA sequence: TGTGCCTGGAGTGTAGGGCAGCGCACTGAAGCTTTCTTT. Translation gives CAWSVGQRTEAFF. Based on the CDR3 plus reference TRBV30 and TRBJ1-1, the full variable domain is SQTIHQWPATLVQPVGSPLSLECTVEGTSNPNLYWYRQAAGRGLQLLFYSVGIGQISSEVPQNLSASRPQDRQFILSSKKLLLSDSGFYLCAWSVGQRTEAFFGQGTRLTVV.

The chain has TRBV11-1 and TRBJ2-1, with a possible D match to TRBD2 (5 bases). Germline CDR1 is SGHAT and CDR2 is FQDESV (reference sequence). The CDR3 consists of 15 residues. V shed 1 base and J shed 7 bases, with 14 bases lying between them. CDR3 loop: CASSLGRLEGNEQFF. Here the CDR3 DNA reads TGTGCCAGCAGCTTAGGTCGCCTCGAGGGTAATGAGCAGTTCTTC. The full variable domain, with the rest looked up from reference TRBV11-1 and TRBJ2-1, is EAEVAQSPRYKITEKSQAVAFWCDPISGHATLYWYRQILGQGPELLVQFQDESVVDDSQLPKDRFSAERLKGVDSTLKIQPAELGDSAMYLCASSLGRLEGNEQFFGPGTRLTVL.

The V and J genes are TRBV18 and TRBJ2-7, with D tentatively TRBD2 (5 bases). Germline values: CDR1 KGHSH, CDR2 LQKENI. This CDR3 comprises 14 residues. Trimming stripped 5 bases from V and 0 bases from J, with 11 bases between. The CDR3 sequence: CASSSLADSYEQYF. CDR3 DNA sequence: TGTGCCAGCTCATCCCTAGCCGACTCCTACGAGCAGTACTTC.

This chain links TRBV3-1 (or the pseudogene TRBV3-2) with TRBJ1-4; 9 nucleotides line up with TRBD1. The CDR3 is 15 amino acids. In germline, CDR1 is LGHDT, CDR2 YNNKEL (reference sequence). V trimming: 4 bases; J trimming: 7 bases; junction bases outside the gene matches: 7. The CDR3 sequence: CASSLTGTGIEKLFF. CDR3 DNA: TGTGCCAGCAGCCTCACCGGGACAGGGATTGAAAAACTGTTTTTT.

The chain has TRBV7-6 and TRBJ2-1, with 9 bases identical to TRBD2. The germline V gene has CDR1 SGHVS and CDR2 FNYEAQ. The junction had 8 bases not matched to a gene; V was cut back by 1 base and J by 7 bases. The CDR3 extends over 16 amino acids. CDR3 sequence reads: CASSLGAGGARNEQFF. CDR3 coding DNA: TGTGCCAGCAGCTTAGGAGCGGGAGGAGCTCGGAATGAGCAGTTCTTC.

In DNA, the CDR3 is TGTGCCAGCAGTTACTCTGCCCTACCGGGCAATGAGCAGTTCTTC. Translating gives CASSYSALPGNEQFF. V usage is TRBV6-5 and J usage is TRBJ2-1; the D is unclear. With 0 bases removed from V and 6 bases from J, the gap between germline ends came to 12 bases. The CDR3 is 15 amino acids. Germline assignment: CDR1 MNHEY and CDR2 SVGAGI.

This sequence joins TRBV5-5 and TRBJ1-2; the D gene is possibly TRBD1 (5 bases). CDR1 and CDR2 (germline): SGHKS, YYEKEE (reference sequence). The CDR3 contains 15 residues. Trimming cost V 0 bases and J 0 bases, with 9 bases left between them. CDR3 sequence (DNA): TGTGCCAGCAGCTTGGATGGGGGTTCTAACTATGGCTACACCTTC. Protein product: CASSLDGGSNYGYTF.

Here the CDR3 DNA reads TGTGCCAGCAGTTCTTCTAGCGGGAGAGCTGGGGAGCTGTTTTTT. This translates into CASSSSSGRAGELFF. The genes are TRBV28 and TRBJ2-2; 10 bases agree with TRBD2. The germline V gene has CDR1 MDHEN and CDR2 SYDVKM. CDR3 length equals 15 residues. V was clipped by 4 bases and J by 8 bases; unmatched bases: 7.

This chain joins TRBV3-1 (or the pseudogene TRBV3-2) and TRBJ1-5; the D is unclear. Germline CDR1 and CDR2: LGHDT and YNNKEL (reference sequence). The CDR3 spans 15 residues. Between the trimmed V and J ends, which lost 0 bases and 7 bases, there was a span of 13 bases. CDR3 coding DNA: TGTGCCAGCAGCCAAGACCCCAAGGCCGTGCAGCCCCAGCATTTT. It encodes CASSQDPKAVQPQHF.

This chain connects TRBV19 to TRBJ2-7; the D gene is possibly TRBD1 (5 bases). There are 13 residues in the CDR3. Trimming removed 4 bases from V and 5 bases from J, with 12 bases in between. Germline V CDR1 and CDR2: LNHDA, SQIVND (reference sequence). CDR3 protein: CASSTGFRDEQYF. CDR3 sequence (DNA): TGTGCCAGTAGTACCGGCTTCAGGGACGAGCAGTACTTC.

The chain joins TRBV19 to TRBJ1-5; perhaps TRBD1 as D (5 bases). Germline-derived CDR1 and CDR2 are LNHDA and SQIVND (reference sequence). V was shortened by 4 bases and J by 1 base, with 14 bases between the two germline ends. There are 16 residues in the CDR3. This CDR3 is CASSTGVGLSNQPQHF. In DNA form, the CDR3 reads TGTGCCAGTAGTACGGGGGTGGGGTTAAGCAATCAGCCCCAGCATTTT. Supplemented by reference TRBV19 and TRBJ1-5, the full variable domain reads DGGITQSPKYLFRKEGQNVTLSCEQNLNHDAMYWYRQDPGQGLRLIYYSQIVNDFQKGDIAEGYSVSREKKESFPLTVTSAQKNPTAFYLCASSTGVGLSNQPQHFGDGTRLSIL.

J is TRBJ1-5 and V is TRBV5-5, with unresolved D. Germline V gene sequence: CDR1 SGHKS, CDR2 YYEKEE (reference sequence). The CDR3 sequence is 12 residues long. Trimming pared 2 bases from V and 5 bases from J, leaving 5 bases between. CDR3 region: CASSFPDQPQHF. The CDR3 bases are TGTGCCAGCAGCTTTCCAGATCAGCCCCAGCATTTT.

The chain carries TRBV7-6 and TRBJ2-2, with 7 bases aligning to TRBD1. The length of the CDR3 is 15 residues. The V gene end was trimmed by 6 bases and the J gene end by 0 bases; junction bases not matched to a gene: 4. Germline CDR1 SGHVS, CDR2 FNYEAQ. CDR3 sequence reads: CASSRQGANTGELFF. As DNA, the CDR3 is TGTGCCAGCAGTCGACAGGGCGCGAACACCGGGGAGCTGTTTTTT.

V and J are TRBV29-1 and TRBJ2-7, with D tentatively TRBD1 (6 bases). The ends were cut back, 3 bases at V and 2 bases at J, with 11 bases in the middle. In germline, CDR1 is SQVTM, CDR2 ANQGSEA. The CDR3 consists of 13 residues. CDR3 DNA: TGCAGCGTTGAGACAGGCATACCCTACGAGCAGTACTTC. Protein product: CSVETGIPYEQYF.

The rearrangement links TRBV13 to TRBJ2-1, with TRBD1 identical over 7 bases. This CDR3 has 15 amino acids. Trimming at V came to 6 bases and at J to 8 bases, leaving 13 bases not matched to a gene. Looked up from germline, CDR1 is PRHDT and CDR2 is FYEKMQ (reference sequence). The CDR3 DNA reads as TGTGCCAGCAGTCCCGGGACAGCTCCGGGCGATGAGCAGTTCTTC. Its protein is CASSPGTAPGDEQFF.

The rearrangement uses TRBV15 and TRBJ2-1; D possibly corresponds to TRBD2 (6 bases). The CDR3 runs to 16 residues. The germline gives CDR1 LNHNV, CDR2 YYDKDF (reference sequence). V shed 0 bases and J shed 11 bases, with 20 bases lying between them. CDR3 amino acids: CATSRDRTGAYVQQFF. The CDR3 region has the DNA TGTGCCACCAGCAGAGATCGAACGGGAGCTTATGTGCAGCAGTTCTTC.

The V call is TRBV2, the J call TRBJ2-2; D call uncertain. The CDR3 consists of 15 residues. Trimming left V 2 bases short and J 2 bases short, with 9 bases between. Looked up from germline, CDR1 is SNHLY and CDR2 is FYNNEI. CDR3 DNA sequence: TGTGCCAGCAGTGAAAACAGCCTAAACACCGGGGAGCTGTTTTTT. Its protein is CASSENSLNTGELFF.